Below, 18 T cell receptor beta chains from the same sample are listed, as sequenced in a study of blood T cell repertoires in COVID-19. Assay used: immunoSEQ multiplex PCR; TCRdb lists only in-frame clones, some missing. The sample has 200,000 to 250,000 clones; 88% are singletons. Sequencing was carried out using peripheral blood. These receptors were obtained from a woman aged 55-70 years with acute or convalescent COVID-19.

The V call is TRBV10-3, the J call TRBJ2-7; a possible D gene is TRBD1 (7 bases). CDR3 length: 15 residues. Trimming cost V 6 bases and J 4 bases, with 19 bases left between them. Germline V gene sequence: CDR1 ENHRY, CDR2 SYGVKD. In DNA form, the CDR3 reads TGTGCCATCAGGCCGGCGGGGACAGCTTCGTACGAGCAGTACTTC. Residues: CAIRPAGTASYEQYF.

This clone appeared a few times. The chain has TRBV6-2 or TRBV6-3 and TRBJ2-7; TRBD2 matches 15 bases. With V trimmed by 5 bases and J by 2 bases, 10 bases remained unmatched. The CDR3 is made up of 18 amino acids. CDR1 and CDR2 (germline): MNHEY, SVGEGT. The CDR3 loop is CASSDGLAGGVPPYEQYF. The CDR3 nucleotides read TGTGCCAGCAGTGATGGACTAGCGGGAGGGGTCCCCCCCTACGAGCAGTACTTC.

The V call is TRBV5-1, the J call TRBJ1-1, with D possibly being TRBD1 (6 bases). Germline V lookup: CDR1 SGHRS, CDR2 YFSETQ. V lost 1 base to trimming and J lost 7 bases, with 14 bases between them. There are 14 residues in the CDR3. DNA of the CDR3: TGCGCCAGCAGCTTGAACAGGGAAATTGGTGAAGCTTTCTTT. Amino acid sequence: CASSLNREIGEAFF. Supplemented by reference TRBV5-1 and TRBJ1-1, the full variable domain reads KAGVTQTPRYLIKTRGQQVTLSCSPISGHRSVSWYQQTPGQGLQFLFEYFSETQRNKGNFPGRFSGRQFSNSRSEMNVSTLELGDSALYLCASSLNREIGEAFFGQGTRLTVV.

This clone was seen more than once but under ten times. Here the CDR3 reads CASSKQTGNTEAFF. Here the CDR3 DNA reads TGTGCCAGCAGCAAACAGACAGGGAACACTGAAGCTTTCTTT. The chain links TRBV7-8 to TRBJ1-1, with a possible D match to TRBD1 (6 bases). The CDR3 contains 14 residues. CDR1 and CDR2 from the germline V gene are SGHVS and FQNEAQ. V lost 5 bases, J lost 1 base, and 11 bases lay in between.

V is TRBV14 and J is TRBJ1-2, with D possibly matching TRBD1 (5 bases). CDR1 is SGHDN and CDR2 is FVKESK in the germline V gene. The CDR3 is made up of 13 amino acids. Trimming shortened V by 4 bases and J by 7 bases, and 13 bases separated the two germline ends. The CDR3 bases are TGTGCCAGCAGCCCGACAGCGGGAGCTGGCTACACCTTC. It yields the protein CASSPTAGAGYTF.

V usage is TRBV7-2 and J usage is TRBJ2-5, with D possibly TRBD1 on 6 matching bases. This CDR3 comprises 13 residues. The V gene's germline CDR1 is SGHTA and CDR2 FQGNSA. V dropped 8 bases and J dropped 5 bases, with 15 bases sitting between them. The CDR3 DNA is TGTGCCAGCGGCAGGACAGTGGGGGAGACCCAGTACTTC. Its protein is CASGRTVGETQYF.

The CDR3 DNA is TGTGCCAGCAGTTATAGAATCGCGGGCTACTACGAGCAGTACTTC. Residues: CASSYRIAGYYEQYF. The V and J genes are TRBV6-2 or TRBV6-3 and TRBJ2-7; maybe TRBD2 (5 bases). The CDR3 runs to 15 residues. V was trimmed by 3 bases and J by 3 bases, leaving 15 bases between them. Germline V lookup: CDR1 MNHEY, CDR2 SVGEGT.

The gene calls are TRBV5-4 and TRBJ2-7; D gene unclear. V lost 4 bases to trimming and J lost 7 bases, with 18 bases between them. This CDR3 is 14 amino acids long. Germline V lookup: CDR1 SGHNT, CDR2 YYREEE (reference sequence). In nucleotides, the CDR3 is TGTGCCAGCAGCCCGTATACGTCGGGTAGGGAGCAGTACTTC. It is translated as CASSPYTSGREQYF.

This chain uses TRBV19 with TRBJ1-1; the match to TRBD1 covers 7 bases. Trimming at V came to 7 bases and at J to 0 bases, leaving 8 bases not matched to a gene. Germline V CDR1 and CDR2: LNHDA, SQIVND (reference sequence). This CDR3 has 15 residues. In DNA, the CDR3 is TGTGCCAGTACCGAGTGGACAGGTCTGAACACTGAAGCTTTCTTT. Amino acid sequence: CASTEWTGLNTEAFF.

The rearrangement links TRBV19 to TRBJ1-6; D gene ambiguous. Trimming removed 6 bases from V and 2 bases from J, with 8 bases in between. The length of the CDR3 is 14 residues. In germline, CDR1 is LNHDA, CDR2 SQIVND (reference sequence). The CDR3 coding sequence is TGTGCCAGTAGCGCGGTTACCTATAATTCACCCCTCCACTTT. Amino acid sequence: CASSAVTYNSPLHF.

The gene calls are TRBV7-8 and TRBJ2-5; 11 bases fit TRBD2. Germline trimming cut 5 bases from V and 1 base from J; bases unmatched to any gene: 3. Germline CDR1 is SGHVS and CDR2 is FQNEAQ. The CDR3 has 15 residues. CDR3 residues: CASSPTSGGQETQYF. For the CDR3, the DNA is TGTGCCAGCAGCCCTACTAGCGGGGGCCAAGAGACCCAGTACTTC.

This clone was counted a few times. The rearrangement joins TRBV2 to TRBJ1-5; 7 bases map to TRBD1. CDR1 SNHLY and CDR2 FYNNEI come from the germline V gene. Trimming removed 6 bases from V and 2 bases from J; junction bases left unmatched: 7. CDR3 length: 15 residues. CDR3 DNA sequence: TGTGCCAGCAGCCTACAGGGGCGCGGCAATCAGCCCCAGCATTTT. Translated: CASSLQGRGNQPQHF.

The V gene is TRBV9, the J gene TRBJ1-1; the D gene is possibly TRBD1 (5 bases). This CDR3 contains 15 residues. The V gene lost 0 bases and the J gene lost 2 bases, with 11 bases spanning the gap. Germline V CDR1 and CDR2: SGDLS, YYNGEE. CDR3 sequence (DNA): TGTGCCAGCAGCGTAGGTAGCCAGGGTAACACTGAAGCTTTCTTT. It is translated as CASSVGSQGNTEAFF.

The CDR3 spells CASSFGELRTEAFF. The CDR3 DNA sequence: TGTGCCAGCAGCTTCGGAGAACTGCGAACTGAAGCTTTCTTT. V and J are TRBV11-2 and TRBJ1-1; D gene unclear. The CDR3 runs to 14 residues. Germline V gene lookup returns CDR1 SGHAT and CDR2 FQNNGV. V dropped 3 bases and J dropped 5 bases, with 13 bases sitting between them.

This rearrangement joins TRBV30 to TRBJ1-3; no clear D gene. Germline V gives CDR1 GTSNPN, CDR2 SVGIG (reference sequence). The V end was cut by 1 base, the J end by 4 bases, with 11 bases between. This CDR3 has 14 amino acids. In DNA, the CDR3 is TGTGCCTGGAGTGCCAGAGGTTCGGGAAACACCATATATTTT. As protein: CAWSARGSGNTIYF.

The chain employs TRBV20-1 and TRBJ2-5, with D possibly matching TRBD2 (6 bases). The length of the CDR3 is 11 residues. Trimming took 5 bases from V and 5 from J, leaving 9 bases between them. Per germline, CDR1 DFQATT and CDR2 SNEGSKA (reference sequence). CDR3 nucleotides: TGCAGTGCTTATACTAGCGAGACCCAGTACTTC. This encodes CSAYTSETQYF.

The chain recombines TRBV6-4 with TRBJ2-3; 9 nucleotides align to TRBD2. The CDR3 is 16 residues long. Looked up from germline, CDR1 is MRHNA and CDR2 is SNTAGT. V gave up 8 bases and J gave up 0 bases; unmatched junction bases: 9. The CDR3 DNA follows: TGTGCCAGCGCCGCGGCGGGGGGGTGGAGCACAGATACGCAGTATTTT. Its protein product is CASAAAGGWSTDTQYF.

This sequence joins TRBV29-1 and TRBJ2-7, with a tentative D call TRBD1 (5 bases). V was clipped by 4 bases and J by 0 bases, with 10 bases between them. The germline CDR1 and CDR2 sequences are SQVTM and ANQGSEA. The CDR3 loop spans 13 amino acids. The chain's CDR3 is CSVGQSSSYEQYF. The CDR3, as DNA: TGCAGCGTTGGACAGTCCAGCTCCTACGAGCAGTACTTC.